This TCR beta chain was identified in a study of shared T cell receptors in the human thymus. V was clipped by 5 bases and J by 6 bases, with 9 bases between them. The CDR3 runs to 12 residues. In germline, CDR1 is MNHEY, CDR2 SVGAGI. Only in-frame clones appear in the TCRdb table, and some are missing; sequencing was by immunoSEQ multiplex PCR. The sample contains about 380,000 clones, roughly 94% of which appear only once. The source material was thymocytes. The clonotype originates from a human donor. The rearrangement links TRBV6-5 to TRBJ2-3, with no clear D. The CDR3 DNA reads as TGTGCCAGCAGTCGCGGTGGGGATACGCAGTATTTT. As protein: CASSRGGDTQYF.